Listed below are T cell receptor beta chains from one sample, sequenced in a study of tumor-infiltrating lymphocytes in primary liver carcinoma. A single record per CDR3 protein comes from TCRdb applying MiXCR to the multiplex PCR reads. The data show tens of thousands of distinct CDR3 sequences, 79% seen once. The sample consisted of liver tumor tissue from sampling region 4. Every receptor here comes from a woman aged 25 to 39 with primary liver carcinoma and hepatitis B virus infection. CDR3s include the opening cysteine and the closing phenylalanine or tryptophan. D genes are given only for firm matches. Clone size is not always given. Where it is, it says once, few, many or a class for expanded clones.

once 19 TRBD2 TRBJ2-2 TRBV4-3 TGCGCCAGCAGCGCACTAGCGGGGGGGCACCGTTCGAACACCGGGGAGCTGTTTTTT CASSALAGGHRSNTGELFF
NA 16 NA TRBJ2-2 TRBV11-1 TGTGTCAGCAACAGGGTTATGGAGGGAGTGTCCGGGGAGCTGTTTTTT CVSNRVMEGVSGELFF
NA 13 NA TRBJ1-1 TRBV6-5 TGTGCCAGCACTCAGGGTACTTACACTGAAGCTTTCTTT CASTQGTYTEAFF
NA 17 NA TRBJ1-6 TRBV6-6 TGTGCCAGCAGTTACTTATCAGGGCTTAACCATAATTCACCCCTCCACTTT CASSYLSGLNHNSPLHF
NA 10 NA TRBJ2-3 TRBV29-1 TGCAGCTCCTACAAAGATACGCAGTATTTT CSSYKDTQYF
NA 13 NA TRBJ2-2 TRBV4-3 TGTGCCGGCAGCTCGATGGGAGCCGGGGTGCTGTTTTTT CAGSSMGAGVLFF
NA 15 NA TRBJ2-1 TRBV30 TGTGCCTGTTGTGGGGACCGCTCCTCCTACAATGAGCAGTTCTTC CACCGDRSSYNEQFF
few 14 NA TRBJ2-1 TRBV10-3 TGTGCCACCAGTCCCACGGCGACCCGTGATGAGCAATTCTTC CATSPTATRDEQFF
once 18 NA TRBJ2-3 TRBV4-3 TGCGCCAGCAGCCAGTCGCTCTGGCCGGGTGATCCCGATGATACGCATTATTTT CASSQSLWPGDPDDTHYF
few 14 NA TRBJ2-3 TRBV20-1 TGCAGTGCTAGAGATCTCGAAACGGGTGATAAGCAGTATTTT CSARDLETGDKQYF
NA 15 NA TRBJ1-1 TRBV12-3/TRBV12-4 TGTGCGAGCATTCTGAGGGGGAACGTGAACACTGAAGCTTCCTTT CASILRGNVNTEASF
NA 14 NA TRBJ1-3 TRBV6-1 TGTGTCAGCGGGGGGGCTGTCTCTGGAAACACCATATATTTT CVSGGAVSGNTIYF
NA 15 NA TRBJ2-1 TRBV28 TGTGCCAGCAGTTTCGTGGTACCGGGACGCAGTGAGCAGTTCTTC CASSFVVPGRSEQFF
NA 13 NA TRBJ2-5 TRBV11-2 TGTGTCAGCAGCCCTAGACAGATAGAGGGCCAGTACTTC CVSSPRQIEGQYF
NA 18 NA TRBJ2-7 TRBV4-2 TGTGCCAGCAGCCAGGAACACCTAGGAAAGGGGGGATCGCGCGAGCAGTATTTC CASSQEHLGKGGSREQYF
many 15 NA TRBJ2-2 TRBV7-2 TGTGCCAGCAGCTTACGGACTCAGGGCACCGGGGAGCTGTTTTTT CASSLRTQGTGELFF
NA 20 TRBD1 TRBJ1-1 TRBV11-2 TGTGCCAGCAGCGCTCGGGACAGGGGGCGTAAGAGGTGGAGTAGCAATGAAGCTATCTTT CASSARDRGRKRWSSNEAIF
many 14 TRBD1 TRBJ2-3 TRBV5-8 TGTGCCAGCAGCTTTCTGACAGGGGTAGATACGCAGTATTTT CASSFLTGVDTQYF
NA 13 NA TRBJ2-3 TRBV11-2 TGTGCAATTAGCCTACAGTGGGGAGATACGCAGTATTTT CAISLQWGDTQYF
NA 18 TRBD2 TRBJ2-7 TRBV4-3 TGCGCCAACAGCCAAGCTGTGACGGGGGGTCGCATTAGCTACGGGCAGTACTTC CANSQAVTGGRISYGQYF
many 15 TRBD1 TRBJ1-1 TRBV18 TGTGCCAGCTCCCAGCGGGTGGACAGGGGGACTGAAGCTTTCTTT CASSQRVDRGTEAFF
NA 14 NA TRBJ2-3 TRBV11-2 TGTGCCAACAGTCCACCAACTCACACAGATACTCAGTATTTT CANSPPTHTDTQYF
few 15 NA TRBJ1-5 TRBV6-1 TGTGCTAGCAGTGAAGGATGGGGGATCAATCAGCCCCAGCATTTT CASSEGWGINQPQHF
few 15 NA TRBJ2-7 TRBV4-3 TGCGCCAGCAACCAAGATCGATGGACAGGGCGGGAGCAATATTTC CASNQDRWTGREQYF
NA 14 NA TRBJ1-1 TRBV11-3 TGTGCCAACAGCTTAAAACTGGCGATCACTGGAGCTTTCTTT CANSLKLAITGAFF
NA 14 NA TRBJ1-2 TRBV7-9 TGTGACAGCAGCTTAGGTGGGACGTCTTATGACTACACCTTC CDSSLGGTSYDYTF